Below, 9 T cell receptor beta chains from the same sample are listed, as sequenced in a study of spatial heterogeneity in lung cancer (dated by TCRdb to the late 2010s). The study at large found these results: A correlation was observed between the number of expanded intratumoral alpha and beta TCRs and the tumor nonsynonymous mutation count.

Their antigens are not known. The time point tag for this specimen amounts to: sample taken at primary tumor resection. The receptor library was made with 5' RACE. The sequencer was a NextSeq 500. The public reads were reprocessed in TCRdb via fastp at Q25 and MiXCR, keeping in-frame beta chains. Rows matching on CDR3 protein sequence are summarized as one entry with the most common DNA and genes. The sample includes 8,500 to 13,000 distinct CDR3 sequences, with roughly 13% observed a single time. The ten biggest clones cover roughly 40% of the sample. The sequencing used lung tumor tissue, collected at surgery. These receptor sequences come from a male donor with early-stage non-small cell lung cancer.

Judged by abundance, this clonotype is medium-sized. This chain joins TRBV7-8 and TRBJ2-2, with 9 bases identical to TRBD2. The J segment lost 0 bases and the V segment lost 3 bases, leaving 5 bases of the junction unmatched. Germline V gene sequence: CDR1 SGHVS, CDR2 FQNEAQ. The CDR3 has 17 amino acids. The CDR3: CASSLAAGGANTGELFF. DNA of the CDR3: TGTGCCAGCAGCTTGGCTGCGGGGGGGGCGAACACCGGGGAGCTGTTTTTT.

A few counts support this clonotype. This chain connects TRBV5-6 to TRBJ1-2, with TRBD1 identical over 8 bases. The CDR3 is made up of 15 amino acids. With V trimmed by 4 bases and J by 8 bases, 13 bases remained unmatched. The germline gives CDR1 SGHDT, CDR2 YYEEEE. CDR3 sequence (DNA): TGTGCCAGCAGCCCTCTCAGGGGGCGGGCTCAAGGCTACACCTTC. Protein: CASSPLRGRAQGYTF.

The V and J genes are TRBV5-1 and TRBJ1-1, with D uncertain. V lost 2 bases, J lost 1 base, and 15 bases lay in between. The CDR3 is made up of 16 amino acids. The germline CDR1 and CDR2 sequences are SGHRS and YFSETQ. CDR3 coding DNA: TGCGCCAGCAGCTTTGTTTCCGACTCGGGGAACACTGAAGCTTTCTTT. It codes for CASSFVSDSGNTEAFF.

This clonotype is judged medium-sized. The rearrangement uses TRBV28 and TRBJ1-1; TRBD1 matches at 9 bases. The CDR3 spans 15 residues. V was pared by 6 bases and J by 4 bases, with 9 bases of the junction left unmatched. Germline CDR1 reads MDHEN; CDR2 reads SYDVKM. The CDR3 region is CASSLGQGWGTEAFF. The CDR3, as DNA: TGTGCCAGCAGCTTGGGACAGGGATGGGGCACTGAAGCTTTCTTT.

The J gene is TRBJ2-3, the V gene TRBV12-3 or TRBV12-4, with 7 positions matching TRBD1. Unmatched junction bases numbered 1, after V lost 4 bases and J lost 3 bases. CDR3 length: 13 residues. This chain's CDR3 is CASSSTGTDTQYF. As DNA, the CDR3 is TGTGCCAGCAGTTCGACAGGGACAGATACGCAGTATTTT.

This clonotype was found a few times. The chain links TRBV7-2 to TRBJ2-3, with 8 bases that match TRBD2. The J segment lost 0 bases and the V segment lost 4 bases, leaving 6 bases of the junction unmatched. The CDR3 is 16 amino acids. CDR1 is SGHTA, CDR2 FQGNSA, per germline. This CDR3 reads CASSSTSGFSTDTQYF. CDR3 DNA sequence: TGTGCCAGCAGCTCCACTAGCGGATTTAGCACAGATACGCAGTATTTT.

This clonotype turned up a few times. V usage is TRBV20-1 and J usage is TRBJ2-1; unclear D gene. CDR1 and CDR2 from the germline V gene are DFQATT and SNEGSKA (reference sequence). CDR3 length: 13 residues. The germline V and J ends were trimmed by 1 base and 4 bases, with 8 bases remaining between them. CDR3 in amino acids: CSARAIEYNEQFF. The CDR3 region has the DNA TGCAGTGCTAGAGCGATAGAATACAATGAGCAGTTCTTC.

Within the sample, this clonotype is medium-sized (0.01 to 0.1%). V is TRBV12-3 or TRBV12-4 and J is TRBJ2-2, with 7 bases aligning to TRBD2. The CDR3 extends over 15 amino acids. V lost 3 bases to trimming and J lost 7 bases; unmatched junction nucleotides: 8. This CDR3 reads CASSLLAGRDGELFF. DNA of the CDR3: TGTGCCAGCAGTTTGCTCGCAGGGAGGGACGGGGAGCTGTTTTTT.

The chain combines TRBV27 with TRBJ2-3; D not resolved. CDR3 length: 12 amino acids. Germline V lookup: CDR1 MNHEY, CDR2 SMNVEV (reference sequence). V was cut by 4 bases and J by 4 bases, with 6 bases left in between. DNA for the CDR3: TGTGCCAGCAGTTCTCATTCAGATACGCAGTATTTT. Translating it yields CASSSHSDTQYF.